This T cell receptor (beta chain) was identified during a study of T cell responses to AZD1222 COVID-19 vaccine (dated by TCRdb to about 2021). About the study as a whole: A total of more than 230 trial participants underwent TCR sequencing, of whom roughly 210 had received two doses of AZD1222 and roughly 26 had received two doses of the MenACWY control vaccine. Enrollment into the trials was organized by age into subgroups of 18-55, 56-69 and 70-plus years, and those subgroups contained around 150, 28 and 57 TCR-sequenced participants, respectively.

General conclusions and limits of the study: Participants were mostly white British and included more females than males, and it was suggested by the authors that clonal diversity may have been underestimated. Reportedly, close to half of the unique spike-specific TCRs recognized epitopes lying outside the regions that are mutated in the B.1.351 and B.1.1.7 variants. Because no samples from the day 14 peak response were available, repertoires could be characterized only after the peak T cell response. In the small 56-69-year group, the increase in depth fell short of significance, most likely because of low power. A significant rise in spike-specific TCR breadth and depth was observed after two AZD1222 doses relative to day 0 and relative to MenACWY recipients. Conclusions about previously exposed vaccinees are limited, since just five or six AZD1222 recipients were seropositive for SARS-CoV-2 at baseline. CD4 TCRs associated with the vaccine covered the entire spike protein, and the dominant responses were in regions 160-218 and 743-854.

From a lookup of the germline V gene (reference sequence), CDR1 and CDR2 are LNHDA and SQIVND. Trimmed from V: 4 bases; trimmed from J: 7 bases; junction bases lacking a gene match: 7. Including the terminal cysteine and phenylalanine, the CDR3 comprises 14 residues. Just the 42-base CDR3 DNA is kept, in frame starting at base 1. Concerning this clone: The clone's antigen remains unknown. No clone much larger than this one lies a single base away; base qualities are absent.

Explained via the paper, the time point label denotes: about 28 days (+/-7) after the second vaccine dose. AZD1222 recipients given second doses at about 4 weeks or at about 12 weeks were pooled, since spike-specific TCR depth and breadth were not found to differ between the two schedules. Vaccinee samples came from UK trials COV001 and COV002, including a single-blind randomized controlled phase 2/3 trial of AZD1222 (ChAdOx1 nCoV-19) in healthy adults. For TCRbeta chain sequencing, PBMC samples were collected from trial participants at day 0 and at day 28 after the second dose. The CDR3 regions of human TCRbeta chains were subjected to immunosequencing. The authors' pipeline ran thus. TCRs in the repertoires were matched against a reference library of SARS-CoV-2-specific TCRs that had been generated with the MIRA antigen-specificity platform. Breadth was defined as the fraction of unique TCRs that were SARS-CoV-2-associated, and depth was defined as the fraction of total T cells that were SARS-CoV-2-associated. Using the MIRA data, each spike-specific TCR was assigned both to the spike region to which the TCR was reactive and to a CD4 or CD8 class. Log10-transformed breadth and depth values were compared by one-way ANOVA with Sidak's multiple comparisons tests. TCRdb retrieved this table from immuneACCESS and kept in-frame rearrangements only. Not all clones are present; in checked studies, unresolved V genes account for under half, and no reason is known for the remainder. The V and J calls and the clone size are those of that table, but D and trimming were determined from the DNA. This sample lists about 180,000 clones; over 90% were detected once. Approximately 1.9% of the sample goes to the ten largest clones.

Here the sequenced sample was peripheral blood, taken 28 days after the second AZD1222 dose. The chain links TRBV19 with TRBJ2-4; 7 of the junction bases match TRBD1. The TCR sequence derives from an adult who received the AZD1222 COVID-19 vaccine. This receptor has the CDR3 CASSRVEQGNIQYF. Here is the DNA: TGTGCCAGTAGTAGGGTAGAACAGGGGAACATTCAGTACTTC.